The T cell receptor beta chain described here comes from a study of blood T cell repertoires in COVID-19. Only in-frame clones appear in the TCRdb table, and some are missing; sequencing was by immunoSEQ multiplex PCR. The sample yields approximately 160,000 clones, about 86% seen once. Germline trimming cut 6 bases from V and 1 base from J; bases unmatched to any gene: 10. Germline loops: CDR1 SNHLY, CDR2 FYNNEI. CDR3 size: 16 residues. The V gene is TRBV2, the J gene TRBJ1-1; 8 bases line up with TRBD1. This clonotype originated in a woman aged 50 to 60 in a cohort exposed to, infected with or recovered from COVID-19 (not recorded which). Sequenced sample: PBMCs or T cells enriched from blood (not recorded which). CDR3 coding DNA: TGTGCCAGCAGGGAGACGCAGGGGGCACAGAACACTGAAGCTTTCTTT. It is translated as CASRETQGAQNTEAFF.